This T cell receptor (beta chain) was recovered during a study of T-cell reconstitution after alpha-beta-depleted transplantation in children. The study, taken as a whole, reports: Several patients had high TCRbeta diversity at day 60; it came from surviving recipient T cells and thymic progenitors. T-cell counts and diversity were attributed mostly to newly produced T cells one year after transplant.

Construction of the TCRbeta library involved unique molecular identifiers. Using its own MiXCR run on the PCR reads, TCRdb lists one record per CDR3 protein. The sample shows some 200,000 distinct CDR3 sequences, 6.3% of them seen only once. The CDR3 spans 16 residues. The V gene's germline CDR1 is MGHDK and CDR2 SYGVNS. This clonotype has just one count. Its specificity is not known. A single base separates this from a much larger clone, so it may be a read error. This TCR came from a girl less than two years old with combined immunodeficiency, due to receive a stem cell transplant. V is TRBV25-1 and J is TRBJ2-7; TRBD2 matches at 11 bases. The sequencing used PBMCs, collected before TCRalphabeta/CD19-depleted stem cell transplant. The CDR3 region is CACSSETSGAPYEQYF. The CDR3 DNA is TGTGCCTGCAGTTCCGAGACTAGCGGGGCTCCCTACGAGCAGTACTTC.